The source of this T cell receptor (beta chain) is a study of shared clonotypes between healthy human individuals. For the study at large: There were three CD4 naive, three CD4 memory, two CD8 naive and one CD8 memory plates per donor.

Broader study findings: All-four-donor shared clonotypes had higher generation probabilities than non-shared clonotypes did.

Generated by immunoSEQ multiplex PCR, the TCRdb table keeps only in-frame clones and is missing some. The repertoire has approximately 1.5 million clones, roughly 98% of them found once; the top ten carry about 0.45%. On this clone: Its antigen is not known.

CDR1 is SGHTA, CDR2 FQGNSA, per germline. The CDR3 loop spans 15 amino acids. The V and J ends lost 3 bases and 3 bases respectively, with 14 bases between them. Healthy adults negative for HIV, lacking recent acute infections or vaccinations, served as donors. Sequencing used naive CD4+ T cells sorted from blood. This sample's subset: CD45RA+ positively selected. This rearrangement joins TRBV7-2 to TRBJ1-2; D is perhaps TRBD1 (6 bases). This TCR derives from a man aged 30 to 45 in good health. Here the CDR3 reads CASSFGAGADYGYTF. CDR3 coding DNA: TGTGCCAGCAGCTTCGGAGCAGGGGCGGACTATGGCTACACCTTC. Full variable domain (rest looked up from reference TRBV7-2 and TRBJ1-2): GAGVSQSPSNKVTEKGKDVELRCDPISGHTALYWYRQSLGQGLEFLIYFQGNSAPDKSGLPSDRFSAERTGGSVSTLTIQRTQQEDSAVYLCASSFGAGADYGYTFGSGTRLTVV.